Shown below are 17 T cell receptor beta chains from a single sample sequenced in a study of blood T cell repertoires in COVID-19 (dated by TCRdb to the early 2020s). Libraries were made using the immunoSEQ multiplex PCR assay. TCRdb provides this immuneACCESS table in a form limited to in-frame rearrangements. Some clones are lacking; in checked studies, under half of them reflect an unresolved V gene, and why the rest are absent is not known. The sample data list about 120,000 clones, and more than 75% of these were observed just once. The ten largest account for about 2% of the sample. Material: peripheral blood. The receptors originated from a woman in her 50s with acute or convalescent COVID-19.

The chain joins TRBV19 to TRBJ2-2; D is possibly TRBD1 (6 bases). CDR3 length equals 15 residues. The V gene's germline CDR1 is LNHDA and CDR2 SQIVND (reference sequence). Between the trimmed V and J ends, which lost 6 bases and 5 bases, there was a span of 16 bases. CDR3 sequence: CASSQQGLGTGELFF. The CDR3 DNA follows: TGTGCCAGTAGCCAACAGGGTTTGGGGACCGGGGAGCTGTTTTTT.

This chain's CDR3 is CASSRPGAGPYEQYF. As DNA, the CDR3 is TGTGCCAGTAGTCGCCCTGGGGCAGGGCCCTACGAGCAGTACTTC. The chain carries TRBV19 and TRBJ2-7; D possibly corresponds to TRBD1 (5 bases). Looked up from germline, CDR1 is LNHDA and CDR2 is SQIVND (reference sequence). CDR3 length equals 15 residues. The ends were cut back, 5 bases at V and 2 bases at J, with 16 bases in the middle.

V is TRBV7-2 and J is TRBJ2-7; TRBD1 agrees at 9 bases. V gave up 5 bases and J gave up 6 bases; unmatched junction bases: 8. Looked up from germline, CDR1 is SGHTA and CDR2 is FQGNSA. The CDR3 sequence is 14 residues long. This chain's CDR3 is CASSRDRAAREQYF. For the CDR3, the DNA is TGTGCCAGCAGCCGGGACAGGGCGGCTCGCGAGCAGTACTTC.

This sequence joins TRBV15 and TRBJ1-5, with D possibly TRBD1 on 5 matching bases. The V end lost 3 bases, the J end lost 3 bases, and 15 bases lay between the germline ends. The CDR3 is 16 amino acids. The V gene's germline CDR1 is LNHNV and CDR2 YYDKDF (reference sequence). The CDR3 DNA reads as TGTGCCACCAGCAGTGCTGGGAGGGGCGACAATCAGCCCCAGCATTTT. Translated, it gives CATSSAGRGDNQPQHF.

The chain recombines TRBV6-5 with TRBJ2-7; possibly TRBD1 for D (6 bases). CDR1 MNHEY and CDR2 SVGAGI come from the germline V gene. With 9 bases removed from V and 2 bases from J, the gap between germline ends came to 20 bases. The CDR3 is 15 residues long. CDR3 in amino acids: CASKRIRTEPYEQYF. DNA for the CDR3: TGTGCCAGTAAGAGGATAAGGACAGAGCCCTACGAGCAGTACTTC.

The chain combines TRBV19 with TRBJ1-2, with D perhaps TRBD1 (5 bases). With 5 bases removed from V and 4 bases from J, the gap between germline ends came to 17 bases. The CDR3 loop spans 15 amino acids. Per the germline V gene, CDR1 is LNHDA and CDR2 is SQIVND (reference sequence). The DNA of the CDR3 is TGTGCCAGTAGTCTAATGATTCAGGGTAGCTATGGCTACACCTTC. Encoded protein: CASSLMIQGSYGYTF. The full variable domain, completed using reference TRBV19 and TRBJ1-2, is DGGITQSPKYLFRKEGQNVTLSCEQNLNHDAMYWYRQDPGQGLRLIYYSQIVNDFQKGDIAEGYSVSREKKESFPLTVTSAQKNPTAFYLCASSLMIQGSYGYTFGSGTRLTVV.

This chain connects TRBV7-9 to TRBJ1-2; 9 bases match TRBD1. Germline lookup yields CDR1 SEHNR and CDR2 FQNEAQ (reference sequence). Germline trimming cut 3 bases from V and 6 bases from J; bases unmatched to any gene: 5. The CDR3 has 14 amino acids. CDR3 sequence (DNA): TGTGCCAGCAGCTTGGGACAGGGTGTGCATGGCTACACCTTC. Its translation is CASSLGQGVHGYTF. The variable domain in full, completed from reference TRBV7-9 and TRBJ1-2, reads DTGVSQNPRHKITKRGQNVTFRCDPISEHNRLYWYRQTLGQGPEFLTYFQNEAQLEKSRLLSDRFSAERPKGSFSTLEIQRTEQGDSAMYLCASSLGQGVHGYTFGSGTRLTVV.

This clone appeared once. This chain joins TRBV3-1 (or the pseudogene TRBV3-2) and TRBJ2-2; 11 nucleotides line up with TRBD1. Germline CDR1 LGHDT, CDR2 YNNKEL (reference sequence). The J segment lost 6 bases and the V segment lost 5 bases, leaving 14 bases of the junction unmatched. The CDR3 runs to 18 residues. The chain's CDR3 is CASSFLFGTGGKAGELFF. In DNA form, the CDR3 reads TGTGCCAGCAGCTTTCTTTTCGGGACAGGGGGTAAGGCCGGGGAGCTGTTTTTT.

The chain carries TRBV18 and TRBJ2-2; 9 bases are a match to TRBD1. Trimming cost V 0 bases and J 6 bases; bases outside gene matches: 5. CDR3 size: 16 residues. Germline loops: CDR1 KGHSH, CDR2 LQKENI. The CDR3, as DNA: TGTGCCAGCTCACCACCGGGACAGGGAACTCCCGGGGAGCTGTTTTTT. It yields the protein CASSPPGQGTPGELFF.

The chain recombines TRBV7-6 with TRBJ1-1; no clear D. There are 11 residues in the CDR3. V was trimmed by 5 bases and J by 7 bases, leaving 8 bases between them. The germline gives CDR1 SGHVS, CDR2 FNYEAQ. This CDR3 reads CASSHGSEAFF. As DNA, the CDR3 is TGTGCCAGCAGCCATGGGAGTGAAGCTTTCTTT.

The J gene is TRBJ2-2, the V gene TRBV11-2; D gene unclear. Germline CDR1 reads SGHAT; CDR2 reads FQNNGV. The CDR3 spans 11 residues. V was pared by 5 bases and J by 6 bases, with 4 bases between. Here the CDR3 DNA reads TGTGCCAGCAGCCAGTCCGGGGAGCTGTTTTTT. Translation gives CASSQSGELFF.

This chain links TRBV29-1 with TRBJ1-1; D unclear. Trimming cost V 7 bases and J 0 bases, with 15 bases left between them. Per the germline V gene, CDR1 is SQVTM and CDR2 is ANQGSEA. The CDR3 runs to 14 residues. The CDR3: CSAQPHDMNTEAFF. As DNA, the CDR3 is TGCAGCGCTCAACCGCACGACATGAACACTGAAGCTTTCTTT.

The chain is built from TRBV7-8 and TRBJ1-3; TRBD1 is a possible D gene (5 bases). Germline loops: CDR1 SGHVS, CDR2 FQNEAQ. V was pared by 3 bases and J by 9 bases, with 21 bases between. The CDR3 sequence is 16 residues long. The CDR3 bases are TGTGCCAGCAGCTTCTCCTTCCGGGACGGAGGGAGCACCATATATTTT. This sequence encodes CASSFSFRDGGSTIYF.

V usage is TRBV27 and J usage is TRBJ1-2; unclear D gene. The CDR3 has 14 amino acids. Germline V gives CDR1 MNHEY, CDR2 SMNVEV (reference sequence). V lost 1 base to trimming and J lost 0 bases, with 6 bases between them. CDR3 nucleotide sequence: TGTGCCAGCAGTTTATACGGGACTAACTATGGCTACACCTTC. Translating gives CASSLYGTNYGYTF.

This clone has only a few counts. This sequence joins TRBV6-5 and TRBJ2-7; 9 bases match TRBD2. Trimming removed 6 bases from V and 2 bases from J; junction bases left unmatched: 8. Germline loops: CDR1 MNHEY, CDR2 SVGAGI. The CDR3 has 15 amino acids. For the CDR3, the DNA is TGTGCCAGCAGCCCCGATCAGCGGGGGGCCTACGAGCAGTACTTC. Its protein is CASSPDQRGAYEQYF.

The chain joins TRBV4-3 to TRBJ1-2; D possibly corresponds to TRBD1 (6 bases). Per the germline V gene, CDR1 is LGHNA and CDR2 is YSLEER. CDR3 length: 14 amino acids. Trimming left V 1 base short and J 8 bases short, with 14 bases between. The CDR3 coding sequence is TGCGCCAGCAGCCAAGCTGGCAGGGGCGAGGGCTACACCTTC. Its protein product is CASSQAGRGEGYTF.

The chain carries TRBV6-5 and TRBJ1-1, with a tentative D call TRBD1 (6 bases). This CDR3 comprises 15 residues. Trimming left V 5 bases short and J 2 bases short, with 15 bases between. CDR1 MNHEY and CDR2 SVGAGI come from the germline V gene. DNA of the CDR3: TGTGCCAGCAGTCGGGACTCGGGGGGCAACACTGAAGCTTTCTTT. Protein: CASSRDSGGNTEAFF.